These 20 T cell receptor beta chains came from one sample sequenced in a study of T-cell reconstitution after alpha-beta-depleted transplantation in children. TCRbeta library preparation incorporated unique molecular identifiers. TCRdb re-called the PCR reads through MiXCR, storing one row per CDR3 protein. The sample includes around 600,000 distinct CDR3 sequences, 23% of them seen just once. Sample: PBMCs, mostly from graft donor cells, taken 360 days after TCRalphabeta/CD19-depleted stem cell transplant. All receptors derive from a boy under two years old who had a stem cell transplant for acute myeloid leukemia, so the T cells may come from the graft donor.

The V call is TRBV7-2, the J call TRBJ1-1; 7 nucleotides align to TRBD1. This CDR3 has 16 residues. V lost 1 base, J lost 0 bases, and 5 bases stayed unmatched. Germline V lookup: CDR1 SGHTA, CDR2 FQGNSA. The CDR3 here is CASSLGQGGLNTEAFF. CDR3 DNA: TGTGCCAGCAGCTTAGGTCAGGGGGGGCTGAACACTGAAGCTTTCTTT.

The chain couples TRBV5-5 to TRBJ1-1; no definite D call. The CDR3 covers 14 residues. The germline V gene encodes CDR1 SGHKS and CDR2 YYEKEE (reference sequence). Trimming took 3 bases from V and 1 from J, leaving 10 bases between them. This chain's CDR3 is CASSSDYWNTEAFF. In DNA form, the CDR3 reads TGTGCCAGCAGCTCCGACTATTGGAACACTGAAGCTTTCTTT.

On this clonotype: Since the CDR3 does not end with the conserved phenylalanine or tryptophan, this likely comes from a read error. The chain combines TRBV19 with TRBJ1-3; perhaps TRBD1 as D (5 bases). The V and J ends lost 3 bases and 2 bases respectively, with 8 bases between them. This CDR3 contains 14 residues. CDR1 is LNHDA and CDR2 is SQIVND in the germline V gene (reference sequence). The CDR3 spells CASSIQGPGNTIYY. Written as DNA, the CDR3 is TGTGCCAGTAGTATCCAGGGCCCTGGAAACACCATATATTAT.

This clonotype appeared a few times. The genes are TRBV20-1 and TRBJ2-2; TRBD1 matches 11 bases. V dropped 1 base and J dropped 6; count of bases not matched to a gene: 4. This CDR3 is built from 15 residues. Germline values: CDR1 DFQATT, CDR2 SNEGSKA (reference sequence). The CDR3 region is CSARVGTGGAGELFF. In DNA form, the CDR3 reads TGCAGTGCTAGAGTGGGGACAGGGGGAGCCGGGGAGCTGTTTTTT.

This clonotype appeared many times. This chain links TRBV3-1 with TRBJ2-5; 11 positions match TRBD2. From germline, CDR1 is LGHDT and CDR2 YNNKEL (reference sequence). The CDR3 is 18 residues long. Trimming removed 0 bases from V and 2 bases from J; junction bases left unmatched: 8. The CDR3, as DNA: TGTGCCAGCAGCCAAGACCCCCTAGCGGGGGGCCAACAAGAGACCCAGTACTTC. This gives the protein CASSQDPLAGGQQETQYF.

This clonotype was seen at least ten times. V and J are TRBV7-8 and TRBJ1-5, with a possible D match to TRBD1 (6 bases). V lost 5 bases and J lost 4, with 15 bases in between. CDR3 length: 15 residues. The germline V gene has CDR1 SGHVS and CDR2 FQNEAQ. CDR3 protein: CASSPWWGANQPQHF. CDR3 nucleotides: TGTGCCAGCAGCCCCTGGTGGGGGGCTAATCAGCCCCAGCATTTT.

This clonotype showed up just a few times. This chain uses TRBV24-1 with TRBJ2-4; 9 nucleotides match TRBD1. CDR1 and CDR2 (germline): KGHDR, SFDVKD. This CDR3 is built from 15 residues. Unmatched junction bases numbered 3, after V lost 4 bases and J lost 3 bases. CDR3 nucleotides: TGTGCCACCAGTGACGGGGGACAGGGCAAAAACATTCAGTACTTC. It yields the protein CATSDGGQGKNIQYF.

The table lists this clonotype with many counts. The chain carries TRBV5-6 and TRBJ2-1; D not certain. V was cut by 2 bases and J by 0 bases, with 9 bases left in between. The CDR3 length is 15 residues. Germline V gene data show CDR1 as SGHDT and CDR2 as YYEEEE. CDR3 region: CASSFYWDSYNEQFF. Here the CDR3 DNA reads TGTGCCAGCAGCTTTTATTGGGACTCCTACAATGAGCAGTTCTTC. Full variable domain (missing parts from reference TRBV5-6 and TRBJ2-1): DAGVTQSPTHLIKTRGQQVTLRCSPKSGHDTVSWYQQALGQGPQFIFQYYEEEERQRGNFPDRFSGHQFPNYSSELNVNALLLGDSALYLCASSFYWDSYNEQFFGPGTRLTVL.

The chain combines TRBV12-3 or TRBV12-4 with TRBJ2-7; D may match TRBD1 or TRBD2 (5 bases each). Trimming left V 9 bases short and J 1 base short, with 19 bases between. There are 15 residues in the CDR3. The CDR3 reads CASTPRDPYSYEQYF. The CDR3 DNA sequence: TGTGCCAGTACCCCCCGGGACCCTTATTCCTACGAGCAGTACTTC.

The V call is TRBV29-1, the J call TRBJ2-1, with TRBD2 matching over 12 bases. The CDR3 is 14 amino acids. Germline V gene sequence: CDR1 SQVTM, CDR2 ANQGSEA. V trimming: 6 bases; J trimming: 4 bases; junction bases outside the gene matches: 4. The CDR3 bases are TGCAGCGTGGCCCTAGCGGGGGGGTACAATGAGCAGTTCTTC. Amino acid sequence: CSVALAGGYNEQFF.

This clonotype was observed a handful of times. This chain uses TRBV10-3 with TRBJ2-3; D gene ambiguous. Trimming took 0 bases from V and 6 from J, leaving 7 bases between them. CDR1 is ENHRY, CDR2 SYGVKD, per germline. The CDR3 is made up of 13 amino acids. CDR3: CAISESSRDTQYF. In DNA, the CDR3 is TGTGCCATCAGTGAGTCGAGCCGGGATACGCAGTATTTT.

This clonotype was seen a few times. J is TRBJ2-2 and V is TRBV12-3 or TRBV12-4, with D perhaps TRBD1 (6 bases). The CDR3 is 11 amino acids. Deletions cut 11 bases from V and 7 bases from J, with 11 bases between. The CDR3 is CASRGGGELFF. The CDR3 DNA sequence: TGTGCCTCCCGAGGGGGCGGGGAGCTGTTTTTT.

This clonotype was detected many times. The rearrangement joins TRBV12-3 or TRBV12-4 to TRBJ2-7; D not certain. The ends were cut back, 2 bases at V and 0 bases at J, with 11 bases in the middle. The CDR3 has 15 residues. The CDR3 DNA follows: TGTGCCAGCAGTTTAAGGTCAGGCGCCTCCTACGAGCAGTACTTC. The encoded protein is CASSLRSGASYEQYF.

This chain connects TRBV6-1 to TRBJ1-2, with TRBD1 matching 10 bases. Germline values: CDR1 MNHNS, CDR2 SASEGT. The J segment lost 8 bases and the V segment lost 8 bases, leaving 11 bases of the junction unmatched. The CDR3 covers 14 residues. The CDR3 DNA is TGTGCCAGCGAATTTCCGGGACAGGGGAAAGGCTACACCTTC. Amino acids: CASEFPGQGKGYTF.

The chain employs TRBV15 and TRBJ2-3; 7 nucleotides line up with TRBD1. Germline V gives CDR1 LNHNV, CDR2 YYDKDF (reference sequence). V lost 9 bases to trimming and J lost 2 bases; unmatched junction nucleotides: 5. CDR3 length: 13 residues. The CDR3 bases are TGTGCCACAGGGGGCGAGTACACAGATACGCAGTATTTT. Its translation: CATGGEYTDTQYF.

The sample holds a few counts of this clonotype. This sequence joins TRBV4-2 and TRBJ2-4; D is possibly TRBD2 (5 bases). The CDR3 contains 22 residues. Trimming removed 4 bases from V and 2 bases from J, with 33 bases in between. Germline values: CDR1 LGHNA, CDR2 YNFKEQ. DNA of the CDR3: TGTGCCAGCAGCCCCGTCGTTTTCAGAGGAGGTCAAGCTGCCCCAACCAAAAACATTCAGTACTTC. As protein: CASSPVVFRGGQAAPTKNIQYF.

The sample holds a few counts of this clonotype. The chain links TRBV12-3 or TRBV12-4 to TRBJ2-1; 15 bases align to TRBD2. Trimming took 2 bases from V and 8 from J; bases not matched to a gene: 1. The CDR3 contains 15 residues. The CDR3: CASSLRTSGGDEQFF. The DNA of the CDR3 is TGTGCCAGCAGTTTAAGGACTAGCGGGGGGGATGAGCAGTTCTTC.

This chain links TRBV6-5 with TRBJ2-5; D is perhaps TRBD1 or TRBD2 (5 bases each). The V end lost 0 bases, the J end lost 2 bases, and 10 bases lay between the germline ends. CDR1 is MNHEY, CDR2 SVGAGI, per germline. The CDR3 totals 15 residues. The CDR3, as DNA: TGTGCCAGCAGTTACTCCGGGACCCAGCAAGAGACCCAGTACTTC. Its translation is CASSYSGTQQETQYF.

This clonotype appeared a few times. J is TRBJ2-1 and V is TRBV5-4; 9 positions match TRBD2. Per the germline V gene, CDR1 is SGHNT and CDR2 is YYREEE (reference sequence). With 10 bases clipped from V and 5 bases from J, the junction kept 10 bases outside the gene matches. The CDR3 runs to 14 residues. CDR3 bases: TGTGCCTCGCAGCCGGGACTAGCCAACAATGAGCAGTTCTTC. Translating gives CASQPGLANNEQFF.

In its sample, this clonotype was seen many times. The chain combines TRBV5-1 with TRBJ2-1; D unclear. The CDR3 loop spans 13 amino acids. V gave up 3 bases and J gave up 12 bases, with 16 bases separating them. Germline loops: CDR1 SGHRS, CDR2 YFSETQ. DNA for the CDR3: TGCGCCAGCAGCTACCACTACACGGAAGGGCAGTTCTTC. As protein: CASSYHYTEGQFF.